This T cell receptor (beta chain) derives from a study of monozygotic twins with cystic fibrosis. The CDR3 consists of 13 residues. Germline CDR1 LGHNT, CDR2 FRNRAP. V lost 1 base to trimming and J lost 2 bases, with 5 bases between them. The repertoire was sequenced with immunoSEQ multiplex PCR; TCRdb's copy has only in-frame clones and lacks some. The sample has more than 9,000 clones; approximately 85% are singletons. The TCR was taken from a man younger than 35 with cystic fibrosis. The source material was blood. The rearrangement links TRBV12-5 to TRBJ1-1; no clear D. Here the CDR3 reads CASGLAQNTEAFF. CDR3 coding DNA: TGTGCTAGTGGTTTGGCACAAAACACTGAAGCTTTCTTT.